This TCR beta chain emerged from a study of blood T cell repertoires in COVID-19. For the study at large: PBMCs, B-cell-depleted T cells, or T cells provided the cDNA or gDNA that made up the material.

Original analysis: Amplifying reference gene primers gave estimates of nucleated cell counts. Sequencing was performed with immunoSEQ multiplex PCR; in TCRdb, only in-frame clones are kept and a portion is missing. V, J and clone size derive from that table, while D and trimming were established from the DNA sequence. The data show a few hundred thousand clones, around 90% seen once. Trimming took 5 bases from V and 7 from J, leaving 8 bases between them. This CDR3 is built from 11 residues. The germline V gene has CDR1 SGHAT and CDR2 FQNNGV. Sequences were obtained from peripheral blood. This rearrangement joins TRBV11-2 to TRBJ2-5, with a possible D match to TRBD2 (6 bases). The TCR originated in a woman under 40 with COVID-19, enrolled during active disease. Written as DNA, the CDR3 is TGTGCCAGCAGCCCCGGGGGGACCCAGTACTTC. This codes for CASSPGGTQYF.